Listed below are T cell receptor beta chains from one sample, sequenced in a study of control samples from healthy donors and cancer patients. TCRdb's table, derived via immunoSEQ multiplex PCR, lists solely in-frame clones and lacks some. The data show about 90,000 clones, with more than 80% seen just once and approximately 1.5% held by the top ten. The sequenced sample consisted of blood. The source of these receptors is a woman aged 25 to 39 in good health. Each CDR3 is given without its conserved first and last residue. D genes are given only for firm matches.

V: TRBV5-4
D: TRBD2
J: TRBJ2-1
CDR3: ASSSKTIAGAVRYNEQF

V: TRBV11-2
D: -
J: TRBJ2-7
CDR3: ASSLDLGGVRYEQY

V: TRBV11-2
D: -
J: TRBJ2-7
CDR3: ASSITGYEQY

V: TRBV27
D: -
J: TRBJ1-1
CDR3: ASSLRGVNTEAF

V: TRBV7-6
D: TRBD1
J: TRBJ1-2
CDR3: ASSLVSGTAPYGYT

V: TRBV11-2
D: -
J: TRBJ1-1
CDR3: ASSPYLSEAF

V: TRBV3-1/TRBV3-2
D: -
J: TRBJ2-5
CDR3: ASSTQETQY

V: TRBV28
D: TRBD1
J: TRBJ1-1
CDR3: ASSADRGSGTEAF

V: TRBV11-3
D: -
J: TRBJ2-1
CDR3: ASSLGRSSYNEQF

V: TRBV28
D: -
J: TRBJ1-1
CDR3: ASSSVRRMNTEAF

V: TRBV18
D: -
J: TRBJ2-3
CDR3: ASSPAGHTDTQY

V: TRBV11-2
D: -
J: TRBJ2-3
CDR3: ASSLKLAQEDPDTQY

V: TRBV24-1
D: -
J: TRBJ2-1
CDR3: ATSDLLNEQF

V: TRBV6-5
D: -
J: TRBJ1-1
CDR3: ASGRRSEAF

V: TRBV27
D: -
J: TRBJ2-7
CDR3: ASSGLGTEQY

V: TRBV27
D: -
J: TRBJ1-1
CDR3: ASSLQGMNTEAF

V: TRBV10-3
D: TRBD1
J: TRBJ2-1
CDR3: AISECLDRACEQF

V: TRBV15
D: -
J: TRBJ1-1
CDR3: ATSRERVGGSTEAF

V: TRBV6-5
D: -
J: TRBJ2-1
CDR3: ASSGLPPVHEQF

V: TRBV7-9
D: -
J: TRBJ2-2
CDR3: ASSLDPNTGELF

V: TRBV7-8
D: -
J: TRBJ1-3
CDR3: ASSLRGIGNTIY

V: TRBV21-1
D: -
J: TRBJ2-5
CDR3: ASSSCEDNSQETQY

V: TRBV7-8
D: -
J: TRBJ1-2
CDR3: ASSSQTGSYGYT

V: TRBV2
D: TRBD1
J: TRBJ1-2
CDR3: ASSEEIRTGVNYGYT

V: TRBV11-2
D: -
J: TRBJ2-1
CDR3: ASSLVGNEQF

V: TRBV19
D: -
J: TRBJ2-1
CDR3: ASRTRGTPHNEQF

V: TRBV28
D: TRBD2
J: TRBJ2-1
CDR3: ASSRLAGPFNEQF

V: TRBV6-6
D: -
J: TRBJ2-4
CDR3: ASGPGENIQY

V: TRBV12-5
D: -
J: TRBJ1-1
CDR3: ASGNGHKNTEAF

V: TRBV6-6
D: -
J: TRBJ2-6
CDR3: ASTYSGANVLT

V: TRBV14
D: TRBD2
J: TRBJ2-7
CDR3: ASSQGTGSSGGWFYDEQY

V: TRBV11-2
D: TRBD1
J: TRBJ2-7
CDR3: ASRSGQVYEQY

V: TRBV6-4
D: TRBD2
J: TRBJ2-1
CDR3: ASSPKREANEQF

V: TRBV5-6
D: -
J: TRBJ1-5
CDR3: ASSLEGAGSSNQPQH

V: TRBV12-3/TRBV12-4
D: -
J: TRBJ1-1
CDR3: ASSPTFITEAF

V: TRBV11-3
D: -
J: TRBJ2-7
CDR3: ASSLGGSSYEQY

V: TRBV4-2
D: -
J: TRBJ1-4
CDR3: ASSQGPGATNEKLF

V: TRBV14
D: -
J: TRBJ1-1
CDR3: ASSQVGGMNTEAF

V: TRBV6-5
D: -
J: TRBJ2-2
CDR3: ASSRTVYTGELF

V: TRBV3-1/TRBV3-2
D: -
J: TRBJ1-1
CDR3: ASSLERMTELNTEAF

V: TRBV7-6
D: -
J: TRBJ2-7
CDR3: ASSTEPRGAYEQY

V: TRBV19
D: TRBD2
J: TRBJ2-1
CDR3: ASSHPSGDRSYNEQF

V: TRBV2
D: TRBD1
J: TRBJ1-2
CDR3: ASSALDRAYGYT

V: TRBV4-1
D: TRBD2
J: TRBJ2-1
CDR3: ASSLPGGSYNEQF

V: TRBV7-9
D: -
J: TRBJ1-1
CDR3: ASSLGRGNSGAF

V: TRBV28
D: TRBD1
J: TRBJ1-1
CDR3: ASSSEGAPNTEAF

V: TRBV2
D: -
J: TRBJ1-5
CDR3: ASSERLQGAEPQH

V: TRBV7-9
D: -
J: TRBJ2-7
CDR3: ASSLRGNEQY

V: TRBV5-6
D: -
J: TRBJ2-5
CDR3: ASSLARDLKETQY

V: TRBV6-1
D: -
J: TRBJ2-2
CDR3: ASSDGLSDTGELF

V: TRBV10-3
D: TRBD2
J: TRBJ2-2
CDR3: AISDSPGSGGRTGELF

V: TRBV19
D: TRBD1
J: TRBJ1-5
CDR3: ASSQQGNSNQPQH